The present TCR beta chain was sequenced within a study of CD8 T cells in cerebrospinal fluid in Alzheimer's disease. Following a re-call of the 10x single-cell sequencing reads, TCRdb has one entry per CDR3 protein and lacks DNA. The sample holds several hundred distinct CDR3 sequences. This clonotype ranks as medium-sized in terms of frequency. Its antigen is currently unknown. Findings and caveats of the study: EBV-specific clones were neither the most expanded nor enriched in Alzheimer's patients.

In germline, CDR1 is MNHEY, CDR2 SMNVEV (reference sequence). The CDR3 has 14 residues. V usage is TRBV27 and J usage is TRBJ2-1; TCRdb proposes TRBD1, but this gene call is untestable without DNA. Sequenced input: cerebrospinal fluid. The receptor was isolated from a human donor with Alzheimer's disease. CDR3 region: CASSLATLTNEQFF.